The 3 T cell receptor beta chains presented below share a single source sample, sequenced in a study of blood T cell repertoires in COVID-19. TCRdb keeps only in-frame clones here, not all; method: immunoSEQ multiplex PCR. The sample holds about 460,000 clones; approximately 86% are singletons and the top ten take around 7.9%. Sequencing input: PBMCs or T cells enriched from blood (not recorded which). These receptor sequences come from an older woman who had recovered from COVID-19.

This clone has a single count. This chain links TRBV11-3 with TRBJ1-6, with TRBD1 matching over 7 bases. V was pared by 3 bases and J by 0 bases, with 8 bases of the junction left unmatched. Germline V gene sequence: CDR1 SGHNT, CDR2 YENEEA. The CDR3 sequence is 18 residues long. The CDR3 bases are TGTGCCAGCAGCTTCCGCGGACAGGAAGCCTCCTATAATTCACCCCTCCACTTT. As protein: CASSFRGQEASYNSPLHF.

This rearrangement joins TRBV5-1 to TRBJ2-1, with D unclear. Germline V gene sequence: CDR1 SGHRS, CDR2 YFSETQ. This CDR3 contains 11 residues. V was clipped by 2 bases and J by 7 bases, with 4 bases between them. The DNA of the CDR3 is TGCGCCAGCAGCTTCCTTAATGAGCAGTTCTTC. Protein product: CASSFLNEQFF.

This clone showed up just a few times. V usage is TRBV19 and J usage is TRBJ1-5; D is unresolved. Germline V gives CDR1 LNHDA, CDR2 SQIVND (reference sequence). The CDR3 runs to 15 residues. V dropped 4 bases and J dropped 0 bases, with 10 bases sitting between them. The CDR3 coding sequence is TGTGCCAGTAGTAACCAGGATTATAGCAATCAGCCCCAGCATTTT. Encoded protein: CASSNQDYSNQPQHF.